This T cell receptor (beta chain) was identified in a study of blood T cell repertoires in COVID-19. As for the study in general: Italy, Spain and the United States were the sources of the convalescent and acute COVID-19 samples. PBMCs, B-cell-depleted T cells, or T cells were the source of the cDNA or gDNA that made up the material.

The authors' processing: The assay estimated nucleated cells by amplifying reference gene primers. Assay: immunoSEQ multiplex PCR; the TCRdb copy retains only in-frame clones and omits some. V, J and clone size are those of that table, while D and trimming were read from the DNA. In the table there are more than 70,000 clones, roughly nine tenths of which are singletons. The CDR3 has 15 amino acids. J gave up 1 base and V 10 bases, and 8 bases lay outside the gene matches. Germline V gives CDR1 SEHNR, CDR2 FQNEAQ (reference sequence). The rearrangement joins TRBV7-9 to TRBJ2-3; 10 nucleotides match TRBD2. The sample taken for sequencing was peripheral blood. This sequence was found in a man aged 45-60 years with acute or convalescent COVID-19. DNA of the CDR3: TGTGCCACCGAAGCGGGGGGGATGGGCACAGATACGCAGTATTTT. It encodes CATEAGGMGTDTQYF. The whole variable domain, remainder taken from reference TRBV7-9 and TRBJ2-3, is DTGVSQNPRHKITKRGQNVTFRCDPISEHNRLYWYRQTLGQGPEFLTYFQNEAQLEKSRLLSDRFSAERPKGSFSTLEIQRTEQGDSAMYLCATEAGGMGTDTQYFGPGTRLTVL.